The TCR beta chain described here comes from a study of PD-1 blockade in classical Hodgkin lymphoma. Study-wide findings and caveats: Possibly reflecting disease activity or prior therapy, repertoire differences have causes that remain undefined. Healthy donors reportedly exceeded newly diagnosed patients in baseline TCR diversity.

Here immunoSEQ multiplex PCR was the method, and the copy in TCRdb shows in-frame clones only, minus some. The sample holds under 40,000 clones, 88% seen once. This clone showed up just once. Its cognate antigen is unknown. Indicated time point: newly diagnosed, previously untreated cHL patient sample. From thawed PBMCs, CD4+ T cells were purified using magnetic negative selection. Comparators were PBMCs taken from newly diagnosed, untreated classical Hodgkin lymphoma. Sequencing was carried out using CD4+ T cells from blood. This TCR derives from a human donor with classical Hodgkin lymphoma.

As DNA, the CDR3 is TGTGCCAGCAGCTTAGGGGCCGGGGGAGGACACTTTGGCTACACCTTC. As protein: CASSLGAGGGHFGYTF. The chain employs TRBV7-8 and TRBJ1-2; TRBD1 might be the D (5 bases). Per germline, CDR1 SGHVS and CDR2 FQNEAQ. Trimming removed 1 base from V and 7 bases from J, with 19 bases in between. The CDR3 has 16 residues.